This T cell receptor (beta chain) was recorded in a study of T-cell reconstitution after alpha-beta-depleted transplantation in children. The study's findings and limits: Some patients showed high day-60 TCRbeta diversity, which derived from surviving recipient T cells and thymic progenitors. Roughly two months post-transplant, alpha-beta T cells reportedly originated from several hundred graft clones that had expanded. The authors attributed T-cell counts and diversity one year after transplant mostly to newly produced T cells.

Preparation of the TCRbeta library involved a method that used unique molecular identifiers. TCRdb re-called the PCR reads through MiXCR, storing one row per CDR3 protein. Here the sample spans around 450,000 distinct CDR3 sequences, 43% being singletons. Germline V lookup: CDR1 KGHSH, CDR2 LQKENI. V was pared by 3 bases and J by 8 bases, with 8 bases between. The CDR3 loop spans 12 amino acids. This clonotype was found a few times. Its specificity is not known. Material: PBMCs, obtained before TCRalphabeta/CD19-depleted stem cell transplant. The chain recombines TRBV18 with TRBJ2-1, with D tentatively TRBD1 (5 bases). This clonotype was obtained from a girl under 10 years old with aplastic anemia, due to receive a stem cell transplant. CDR3 sequence reads: CASSPQGHEQFF. CDR3 bases: TGTGCCAGCTCACCCCAGGGTCATGAGCAGTTCTTC. Full variable domain (outside the CDR3, taken from reference TRBV18 and TRBJ2-1): NAGVMQNPRHLVRRRGQEARLRCSPMKGHSHVYWYRQLPEEGLKFMVYLQKENIIDESGMPKERFSAEFPKEGPSILRIQQVVRGDSAAYFCASSPQGHEQFFGPGTRLTVL.